This entry concerns a single TCR beta chain. Its cognate antigen is unknown. The data were taken from a study of post-analysis software for immune sequencing data. Study results and limitations: About five TRBV segments were more frequent in patients than controls; TRBV5-6, TRBV5-1 and TRBV20-1 belonged to this group. For normalized Chao1 diversity, multiple sclerosis patients scored significantly lower than controls did.

Germline CDR1 SGHVS, CDR2 FNYEAQ. The CDR3 loop spans 15 amino acids. The junction had 11 bases not matched to a gene; V was cut back by 5 bases and J by 8 bases. Prepared TCR beta cDNA libraries contained unique molecular identifiers. Using its own MiXCR run on the PCR reads, TCRdb lists one record per CDR3 protein. The table has 550,000 to 700,000 distinct CDR3 sequences, roughly two fifths seen once. The TCR originated in a girl between 10 and 17 years old with multiple sclerosis. Sample: blood. This chain connects TRBV7-6 to TRBJ2-1; 8 nucleotides match TRBD2. The DNA of the CDR3 is TGTGCCAGCAGCCCCTTAGCGGGATTGACCCATGAGCAGTTCTTC. This sequence encodes CASSPLAGLTHEQFF.